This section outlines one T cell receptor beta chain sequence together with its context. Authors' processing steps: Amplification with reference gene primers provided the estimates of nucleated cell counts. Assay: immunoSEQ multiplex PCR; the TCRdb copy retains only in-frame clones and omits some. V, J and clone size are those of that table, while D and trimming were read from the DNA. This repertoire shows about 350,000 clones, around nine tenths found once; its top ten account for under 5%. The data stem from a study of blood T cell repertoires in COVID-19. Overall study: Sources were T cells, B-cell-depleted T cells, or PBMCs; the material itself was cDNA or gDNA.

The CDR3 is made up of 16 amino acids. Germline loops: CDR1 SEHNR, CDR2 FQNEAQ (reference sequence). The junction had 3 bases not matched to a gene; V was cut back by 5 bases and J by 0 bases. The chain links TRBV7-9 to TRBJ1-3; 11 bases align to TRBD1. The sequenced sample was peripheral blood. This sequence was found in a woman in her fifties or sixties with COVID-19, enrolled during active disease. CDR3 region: CASSAGQGVSGNTIYF. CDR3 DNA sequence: TGTGCCAGCAGCGCGGGACAGGGGGTCTCTGGAAACACCATATATTTT. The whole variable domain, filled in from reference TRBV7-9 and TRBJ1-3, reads DTGVSQNPRHKITKRGQNVTFRCDPISEHNRLYWYRQTLGQGPEFLTYFQNEAQLEKSRLLSDRFSAERPKGSFSTLEIQRTEQGDSAMYLCASSAGQGVSGNTIYFGEGSWLTVV.